Sequencing of this T cell receptor (beta chain) was carried out in a study of blood T cell repertoires in COVID-19. Looking at the study overall: Donors in the United States, Italy and Spain gave samples during acute or convalescent COVID-19.

Libraries were prepared by immunoSEQ multiplex PCR; TCRdb keeps only in-frame clonotypes and omits some of them. The top ten hold approximately 7.9% of the sample, which has about 120,000 clones, roughly 80% seen once. Germline V gene lookup returns CDR1 SGDLS and CDR2 YYNGEE. Unmatched junction bases numbered 8, after V lost 5 bases and J lost 7 bases. The CDR3 sequence is 14 residues long. This clonotype originated in a man aged 65-85 years with acute or convalescent COVID-19. Sample: peripheral blood. The V and J genes are TRBV9 and TRBJ1-4; 7 positions match TRBD1. The CDR3 region is CASSFNRQGEKLFF. CDR3 nucleotides: TGTGCCAGCAGTTTCAACCGACAGGGTGAAAAACTGTTTTTT.